Each of the 27 T cell receptor beta chains below was sequenced from the same sample in a study of T cell responses to AZD1222 COVID-19 vaccine. Produced via immunoSEQ multiplex PCR; TCRdb's table is partial and in-frame only. Of about 130,000 clones listed, 89% were seen once; the top ten hold approximately 4.5%. The sequenced sample was peripheral blood, obtained on day 0 of AZD1222 vaccination. The receptor source for this set is an adult in good health.

The genes are TRBV28 and TRBJ2-3; either TRBD1 or TRBD2 may fit D (5 bases each). V was cut by 6 bases and J by 6 bases, with 13 bases left in between. The CDR3 consists of 13 residues. Germline V lookup: CDR1 MDHEN, CDR2 SYDVKM. This CDR3 reads CASSWDQGDTQYF. The CDR3 nucleotides are TGTGCCAGCAGCTGGGACCAAGGGGATACGCAGTATTTT.

The rearrangement joins TRBV4-1 to TRBJ1-1, with TRBD1 as a possible D gene (5 bases). Trimming pared 0 bases from V and 8 bases from J, leaving 19 bases between. Germline CDR1 and CDR2: MGHRA and YSYEKL. The CDR3 runs 16 residues. The CDR3 nucleotides are TGCGCCAGCAGCCAAGAGAGAATTAGGGGATTTATGGAAGCTTTCTTT. It encodes CASSQERIRGFMEAFF.

The rearrangement uses TRBV6-5 and TRBJ2-1; D unresolved. V was clipped by 8 bases and J by 0 bases, with 5 bases between them. The CDR3 has 12 amino acids. The V gene's germline CDR1 is MNHEY and CDR2 SVGAGI. CDR3 protein: CASYDSYNEQFF. The CDR3 nucleotides are TGTGCCAGCTACGACTCCTACAATGAGCAGTTCTTC.

The chain links TRBV18 to TRBJ2-1; TRBD2 is a possible D gene (6 bases). Germline V lookup: CDR1 KGHSH, CDR2 LQKENI. This CDR3 has 15 residues. The V end lost 4 bases, the J end lost 3 bases, and 13 bases lay between the germline ends. CDR3 in DNA: TGTGCCAGCTCACTCCGGGACTTCAGCTACAATGAGCAGTTCTTC. This sequence encodes CASSLRDFSYNEQFF.

This chain links TRBV3-1 (or the pseudogene TRBV3-2) with TRBJ2-1; 7 nucleotides match TRBD2. Germline V gives CDR1 LGHDT, CDR2 YNNKEL (reference sequence). This CDR3 region has 18 residues. Trimming removed 0 bases from V and 0 bases from J; junction bases left unmatched: 8. CDR3 DNA: TGTGCCAGCAGCCAAGATCACCCTAGCGGAAGCTCCTACAATGAGCAGTTCTTC. It translates to CASSQDHPSGSSYNEQFF.

The chain recombines TRBV28 with TRBJ1-6; tentative D call: TRBD1 (5 bases). Looked up from germline, CDR1 is MDHEN and CDR2 is SYDVKM. CDR3 size: 12 residues. Trimming cost V 6 bases and J 7 bases, with 7 bases left between them. The CDR3 DNA sequence: TGTGCCAGCAGCCAGGGAAATTCACCCCTCCACTTT. This codes for CASSQGNSPLHF.

The CDR3, as DNA: TGCGCCAGCAGTCAAGATTACAGGTATAATTCACCCCTCCACTTT. Its translation: CASSQDYRYNSPLHF. The chain uses TRBV23-1 and TRBJ1-6, with D possibly being TRBD1 (5 bases). TRBV23-1 is sorted into the ORF group, with uncertain function. V was cut by 2 bases and J by 4 bases, with 9 bases left in between. CDR3 length: 15 residues.

V and J are TRBV29-1 and TRBJ1-2; weak D call: TRBD1 (5 bases). The V end lost 4 bases, the J end lost 8 bases, and 20 bases lay between the germline ends. CDR3 size: 14 residues. The germline gives CDR1 SQVTM, CDR2 ANQGSEA. This CDR3 reads CSVALAQDYGGYTF. In DNA form, the CDR3 reads TGCAGCGTTGCCTTAGCACAGGACTATGGCGGCTACACCTTC.

The chain couples TRBV5-1 to TRBJ1-3; D is perhaps TRBD1 (6 bases). The length of the CDR3 is 14 residues. Trimming stripped 7 bases from V and 2 bases from J, with 13 bases between. Germline V gene data show CDR1 as SGHRS and CDR2 as YFSETQ. The CDR3 DNA sequence: TGCGCCAGCTCCCCAGGGGCTGCTGGAAACACCATATATTTT. It translates to CASSPGAAGNTIYF.

The rearrangement links TRBV2 to TRBJ2-7; D possibly corresponds to TRBD1 (6 bases). V lost 9 bases and J 2 bases, leaving 14 bases between the germline ends. There are 13 residues in the CDR3. The germline CDR1 and CDR2 sequences are SNHLY and FYNNEI. The CDR3 DNA reads as TGTGCCAGTCGTACAGGGTTCGCCTACGAGCAGTACTTC. Its protein is CASRTGFAYEQYF. Looking up the rest from reference TRBV2 and TRBJ2-7 gives the full variable domain: EPEVTQTPSHQVTQMGQEVILRCVPISNHLYFYWYRQILGQKVEFLVSFYNNEISEKSEIFDDQFSVERPDGSNFTLKIRSTKLEDSAMYFCASRTGFAYEQYFGPGTRLTVT.

The rearrangement links TRBV9 to TRBJ2-1; TRBD1 is a possible D gene (7 bases). V lost 0 bases to trimming and J lost 7 bases, with 26 bases between them. The germline V gene encodes CDR1 SGDLS and CDR2 YYNGEE. This CDR3 spans 19 amino acids. The CDR3 DNA follows: TGTGCCAGCAGCGTAGTAGCGGAGGGACAGATTAAGGGGTTGAATGAGCAGTTCTTC. Translated: CASSVVAEGQIKGLNEQFF.

The J gene is TRBJ1-5, the V gene TRBV27; D possibly corresponds to TRBD1 (6 bases). This CDR3 contains 14 residues. Germline lookup yields CDR1 MNHEY and CDR2 SMNVEV (reference sequence). Trimming removed 7 bases at V and 4 bases at J, with 14 bases between. The CDR3 DNA sequence: TGTGCCAGCACCCCACAGGGTAGTAATCAGCCCCAGCATTTT. Translating it yields CASTPQGSNQPQHF.

The genes are TRBV28 and TRBJ1-5, with 10 positions matching TRBD1. The germline V gene has CDR1 MDHEN and CDR2 SYDVKM. V lost 5 bases, J lost 5 bases, and 6 bases stayed unmatched. The CDR3 sequence is 15 residues long. The CDR3 reads CASSRDRGWDQPQHF. In DNA, the CDR3 is TGTGCCAGCAGTCGGGACAGGGGATGGGATCAGCCCCAGCATTTT.

The V gene is TRBV12-3 or TRBV12-4, the J gene TRBJ2-1; D is unresolved. The CDR3 totals 13 residues. The ends were cut back, 6 bases at V and 7 bases at J, with 13 bases in the middle. CDR3 sequence (DNA): TGTGCCAGCAGCGGTTCGGTACTTAATGAGCAGTTCTTC. It translates to CASSGSVLNEQFF.

The V call is TRBV13, the J call TRBJ2-7; possible D gene TRBD1, 5 bases. Looked up from germline, CDR1 is PRHDT and CDR2 is FYEKMQ (reference sequence). This CDR3 is 13 amino acids long. V lost 8 bases and J lost 6, with 17 bases in between. In DNA, the CDR3 is TGTGCCAGCGGAATACAGGAACTACGCGAGCAGTACTTC. Translating gives CASGIQELREQYF.

The chain couples TRBV7-2 to TRBJ1-5; D is perhaps TRBD1 (6 bases). The CDR3 has 14 residues. Between the trimmed V and J ends, which lost 1 base and 6 bases, there was a span of 10 bases. Germline-derived CDR1 and CDR2 are SGHTA and FQGNSA. The CDR3 nucleotides read TGTGCCAGCAGCTTAGGGGACATGAGTCAGCCCCAGCATTTT. It codes for CASSLGDMSQPQHF.

This clone showed up just once. The chain has TRBV28 and TRBJ1-2; D possibly corresponds to TRBD1 (6 bases). Per germline, CDR1 MDHEN and CDR2 SYDVKM. The CDR3 length is 14 residues. V lost 0 bases, J lost 8 bases, and 13 bases lay in between. The CDR3 region has the DNA TGTGCCAGCAGTTTATGGGCGGCAGGGGAAGGCTACACCTTC. Its protein is CASSLWAAGEGYTF.

The CDR3 sequence is CASSHINVEGGYGYTF. The CDR3 coding sequence is TGCGCCAGCAGCCACATCAACGTGGAGGGGGGCTATGGCTACACCTTC. This rearrangement joins TRBV4-3 to TRBJ1-2; D may be TRBD1 (6 bases). Trimming left V 3 bases short and J 4 bases short, with 18 bases between. The CDR3 consists of 16 residues. The germline CDR1 and CDR2 sequences are LGHNA and YSLEER.

The rearrangement links TRBV7-2 to TRBJ1-5; 7 nucleotides match TRBD1. This CDR3 contains 13 residues. Looked up from germline, CDR1 is SGHTA and CDR2 is FQGNSA. The J segment lost 5 bases and the V segment lost 3 bases, leaving 1 base of the junction unmatched. CDR3 amino acids: CASSFDRDQPQHF. The CDR3 coding sequence is TGTGCCAGCAGCTTTGACAGGGATCAGCCCCAGCATTTT. The entire variable domain, with the rest obtained from reference TRBV7-2 and TRBJ1-5, is as follows: GAGVSQSPSNKVTEKGKDVELRCDPISGHTALYWYRQSLGQGLEFLIYFQGNSAPDKSGLPSDRFSAERTGGSVSTLTIQRTQQEDSAVYLCASSFDRDQPQHFGDGTRLSIL.

The V and J genes are TRBV28 and TRBJ1-1, with D possibly TRBD1 on 5 matching bases. The germline V and J ends were trimmed by 2 bases and 4 bases, with 17 bases remaining between them. The CDR3 totals 16 residues. The V gene's germline CDR1 is MDHEN and CDR2 SYDVKM. The CDR3 protein is CASSLPHRDEITEAFF. CDR3 DNA sequence: TGTGCCAGCAGTTTACCCCATCGGGACGAAATCACTGAAGCTTTCTTT.

The rearrangement links TRBV5-1 to TRBJ1-1; D is ambiguous. The CDR3 extends over 13 amino acids. The V end was cut by 1 base, the J end by 6 bases, with 10 bases between. Germline CDR1 SGHRS, CDR2 YFSETQ. CDR3 sequence reads: CASSLIAGAEAFF. DNA for the CDR3: TGCGCCAGCAGCTTGATTGCTGGGGCTGAAGCTTTCTTT.

V is TRBV7-9 and J is TRBJ1-2; D might be TRBD1 (5 bases). This CDR3 region has 13 residues. Germline CDR1 is SEHNR and CDR2 is FQNEAQ (reference sequence). V lost 1 base and J lost 5, with 8 bases in between. The CDR3 coding sequence is TGTGCCAGCAGCTTAGAGGGGAATTATGGCTACACCTTC. The encoded protein is CASSLEGNYGYTF.

The chain recombines TRBV9 with TRBJ1-1; TRBD1 aligns across 10 bases. Germline trimming cut 4 bases from V and 2 bases from J; bases unmatched to any gene: 5. CDR1 and CDR2 from the germline V gene are SGDLS and YYNGEE. The CDR3 has 15 amino acids. The chain's CDR3 is CASSPRTGGNTEAFF. DNA for the CDR3: TGTGCCAGCAGCCCCCGGACAGGGGGAAACACTGAAGCTTTCTTT.

CDR3 region: CASSAGGSSGNTIYF. CDR3 in DNA: TGTGCCAGCTCAGCCGGAGGGAGCTCTGGAAACACCATATATTTT. The V call is TRBV18, the J call TRBJ1-3; D is ambiguous. This CDR3 has 15 residues. In germline, CDR1 is KGHSH, CDR2 LQKENI. Trimming pared 5 bases from V and 0 bases from J, leaving 11 bases between.

This clone was detected once. The V and J genes are TRBV4-1 and TRBJ1-6; 9 bases map to TRBD1. Trimming at V came to 1 base and at J to 8 bases, leaving 9 bases not matched to a gene. Germline lookup yields CDR1 MGHRA and CDR2 YSYEKL. This CDR3 spans 17 amino acids. DNA of the CDR3: TGCGCCAGCAGCCAAGCTCGTATTGGGACAGGGCATTCACCCCTCCACTTT. Residues: CASSQARIGTGHSPLHF.

The rearrangement joins TRBV28 to TRBJ1-5, with D unresolved. The V gene's germline CDR1 is MDHEN and CDR2 SYDVKM. Trimming pared 5 bases from V and 3 bases from J, leaving 14 bases between. The CDR3 is made up of 15 amino acids. This CDR3 is CASSPRGGPNQPQHF. In DNA form, the CDR3 reads TGTGCCAGCAGTCCCCGGGGAGGGCCCAATCAGCCCCAGCATTTT.

The CDR3 DNA reads as TGTGCCAGCAGCTTAGTTGCCGGACAGACCAATTCACCCCTCCACTTT. As protein: CASSLVAGQTNSPLHF. V gene TRBV7-2 combines with J gene TRBJ1-6; D might be TRBD1 (6 bases). The V end was cut by 1 base, the J end by 7 bases, with 14 bases between. The CDR3 covers 16 residues. Germline CDR1 reads SGHTA; CDR2 reads FQGNSA.